This T cell receptor (beta chain) was captured by sequencing in a study of OX40 agonist ivuxolimab in advanced cancers. Looking at the study overall: Partial responses, seen in three patients, involved one hepatocellular carcinoma and two cutaneous melanomas. Study-level results: Blood T cells, both CD4+ and CD8+, expanded clonally by week 6 at 0.1 to 3.0 mg/kg.

Regarding this clone: Antigen specificity is unknown.

Deletions cut 5 bases from V and 3 bases from J, with 11 bases between. The V gene's germline CDR1 is MDHEN and CDR2 SYDVKM. The length of the CDR3 is 13 residues. The assay was immunoSEQ multiplex PCR, and TCRdb's table has in-frame clones only and misses some. Among roughly 100,000 clones listed, around nine tenths were seen once. This clonotype was obtained from an adult with an advanced solid tumor such as melanoma, head and neck, liver or kidney cancer. The chain is built from TRBV28 and TRBJ2-7; a weak D match, TRBD1 (6 bases). Specimen: CD4+ or CD8+ T cells sorted from blood, collected in a trial of the OX40 agonist ivuxolimab. DNA for the CDR3: TGTGCCAGCAGTCTAGGGACATTCTACGAGCAGTACTTC. Its translation: CASSLGTFYEQYF.